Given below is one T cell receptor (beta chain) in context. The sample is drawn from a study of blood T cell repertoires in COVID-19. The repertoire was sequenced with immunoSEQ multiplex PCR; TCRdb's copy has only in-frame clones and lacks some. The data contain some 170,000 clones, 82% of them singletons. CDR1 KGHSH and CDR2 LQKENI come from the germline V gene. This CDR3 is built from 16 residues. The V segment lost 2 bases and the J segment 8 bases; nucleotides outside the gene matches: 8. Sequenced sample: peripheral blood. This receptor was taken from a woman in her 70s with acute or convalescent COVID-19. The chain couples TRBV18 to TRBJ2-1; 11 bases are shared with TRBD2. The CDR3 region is CASSPNSGGAVYEQFF. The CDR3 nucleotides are TGTGCCAGCTCACCAAATAGCGGGGGGGCAGTATATGAGCAGTTCTTC.